The 23 T cell receptor beta chains listed next were all sequenced from one sample in a study of radiotherapy plus CTLA-4 blockade in lung cancer. The data were produced by immunoSEQ multiplex PCR, yet TCRdb's version contains in-frame clones alone and is incomplete. The sample yields about 45,000 clones, around 73% seen once. The sequenced sample was peripheral blood, obtained from a patient treated with radiotherapy plus ipilimumab. Every receptor here comes from a human donor with non-small cell lung cancer who had a complete response to radiotherapy plus ipilimumab.

This chain joins TRBV5-1 and TRBJ2-5, with TRBD1 as a possible D gene (6 bases). Trimming cost V 0 bases and J 4 bases, with 16 bases left between them. The CDR3 sequence is 16 residues long. Germline values: CDR1 SGHRS, CDR2 YFSETQ. The CDR3 DNA is TGCGCCAGCAGCTTGGCCTCTAGCCAGGGGATAGAGACCCAGTACTTC. Protein product: CASSLASSQGIETQYF.

This chain joins TRBV25-1 and TRBJ1-5; 8 positions match TRBD1. V lost 6 bases and J lost 0; bases outside the gene matches: 10. Germline CDR1 and CDR2: MGHDK and SYGVNS. The CDR3 sequence is 17 residues long. The DNA for the CDR3 is TGTGCCAGCAGCCTCCTCGGGACAGGCTATAGCAATCAGCCCCAGCATTTT. Residues: CASSLLGTGYSNQPQHF. Drawing the rest from reference TRBV25-1 and TRBJ1-5, the complete variable domain is EADIYQTPRYLVIGTGKKITLECSQTMGHDKMYWYQQDPGMELHLIHYSYGVNSTEKGDLSSESTVSRIRTEHFPLTLESARPSHTSQYLCASSLLGTGYSNQPQHFGDGTRLSIL.

This sequence joins TRBV11-2 and TRBJ2-7; D is undetermined. Germline values: CDR1 SGHAT, CDR2 FQNNGV. V was pared by 6 bases and J by 3 bases, with 18 bases between. CDR3 length equals 15 residues. This chain's CDR3 is CASRTVAAQFYEQYF. For the CDR3, the DNA is TGTGCCAGCAGAACGGTGGCAGCACAGTTCTACGAGCAGTACTTC.

The chain is built from TRBV28 and TRBJ1-3, with D possibly being TRBD1 (6 bases). Germline CDR1 reads MDHEN; CDR2 reads SYDVKM. This CDR3 is built from 15 residues. Trimming took off 3 bases at V and 6 bases at J, with 15 bases between the two ends. CDR3 bases: TGTGCCAGCAGTTTCCGGGGGGGCCGTTTAAACACCATATATTTT. Translation: CASSFRGGRLNTIYF.

This sequence joins TRBV5-1 and TRBJ2-7, with 10 bases that match TRBD1. CDR1 is SGHRS, CDR2 YFSETQ, per germline. The V gene end was trimmed by 0 bases and the J gene end by 6 bases; junction bases not matched to a gene: 6. This CDR3 contains 15 residues. The CDR3 bases are TGCGCCAGCAGCTTGGCCGGGACAGGGGAACGCGAGCAGTACTTC. This translates into CASSLAGTGEREQYF. Using reference TRBV5-1 and TRBJ2-7 for the parts outside the CDR3, the full variable domain is KAGVTQTPRYLIKTRGQQVTLSCSPISGHRSVSWYQQTPGQGLQFLFEYFSETQRNKGNFPGRFSGRQFSNSRSEMNVSTLELGDSALYLCASSLAGTGEREQYFGPGTRLTVT.

This clone has a handful of counts. The chain links TRBV5-1 to TRBJ1-2; 7 nucleotides match TRBD1. V lost 5 bases and J lost 0; bases outside the gene matches: 1. The germline V gene encodes CDR1 SGHRS and CDR2 YFSETQ. The CDR3 is 13 residues long. The CDR3 loop is CASRTGPNYGYTF. The DNA of the CDR3 is TGCGCCAGCAGGACAGGGCCTAACTATGGCTACACCTTC.

This clone was counted a few times. The J gene is TRBJ2-5, the V gene TRBV2; D not certain. CDR3 length equals 13 residues. V was pared by 4 bases and J by 1 base, with 7 bases between. The germline V gene has CDR1 SNHLY and CDR2 FYNNEI. In DNA form, the CDR3 reads TGTGCCAGCAGTGCCGAGAGCCAAGAGACCCAGTACTTC. This encodes CASSAESQETQYF.

CDR3 sequence: CASSLGLSSYGYTF. CDR3 DNA sequence: TGCGCCAGCAGCCTAGGACTATCTAGCTATGGCTACACCTTC. This rearrangement joins TRBV5-1 to TRBJ1-2, with D unresolved. The CDR3 has 14 amino acids. The ends were cut back, 4 bases at V and 4 bases at J, with 14 bases in the middle. Per germline, CDR1 SGHRS and CDR2 YFSETQ.

The J gene is TRBJ1-2, the V gene TRBV5-1; TRBD1 aligns across 8 bases. Losses at the gene ends were 4 bases for V and 2 bases for J; bases not matched to a gene: 10. The CDR3 consists of 16 residues. CDR1 is SGHRS and CDR2 is YFSETQ in the germline V gene. Here the CDR3 DNA reads TGCGCCAGCAGCGTTGGGACAGGTCTCCTCAACTATGGCTACACCTTC. Translation: CASSVGTGLLNYGYTF.

This clone was seen only a few times. The chain recombines TRBV6-4 with TRBJ1-5, with D possibly matching TRBD1 (5 bases). This CDR3 is built from 15 residues. CDR1 is MRHNA, CDR2 SNTAGT, per germline. Trimming left V 6 bases short and J 2 bases short, with 14 bases between. CDR3 in DNA: TGTGCCAGCAGCCAAAGGGGTCGGGGCAATCAGCCCCAGCATTTT. Translating it yields CASSQRGRGNQPQHF.

The sample holds a few counts of this clone. The genes are TRBV7-2 and TRBJ1-5, with unresolved D. Deletions cut 3 bases from V and 0 bases from J, with 9 bases between. Germline V gives CDR1 SGHTA, CDR2 FQGNSA. This CDR3 contains 15 residues. The CDR3 DNA follows: TGTGCCAGCAGCTTGGAGATAAATAGCAATCAGCCCCAGCATTTT. Translation: CASSLEINSNQPQHF.

The V and J genes are TRBV28 and TRBJ2-1; TRBD1 agrees at 10 bases. Trimming at V came to 5 bases and at J to 4 bases, leaving 5 bases not matched to a gene. The CDR3 length is 15 residues. The germline V gene encodes CDR1 MDHEN and CDR2 SYDVKM. The chain's CDR3 is CASSNDRGPYNEQFF. The CDR3 bases are TGTGCCAGCAGTAATGACAGGGGGCCTTACAATGAGCAGTTCTTC.

The chain employs TRBV7-8 and TRBJ1-5, with D tentatively TRBD1 (5 bases). Per the germline V gene, CDR1 is SGHVS and CDR2 is FQNEAQ. The CDR3 has 14 amino acids. Trimming pared 4 bases from V and 2 bases from J, leaving 9 bases between. The CDR3 coding sequence is TGTGCCAGCAGCTCAGTCAGGGGCAATCAGCCCCAGCATTTT. It yields the protein CASSSVRGNQPQHF.

The chain links TRBV7-9 to TRBJ2-2; 8 nucleotides line up with TRBD1. The germline V gene encodes CDR1 SEHNR and CDR2 FQNEAQ (reference sequence). V gave up 7 bases and J gave up 4 bases; unmatched junction bases: 11. The CDR3 is 16 residues long. The CDR3 DNA is TGTGCCAGCACACCTCCATCCAGGGGGCGCACCGGGGAGCTGTTTTTT. Translation gives CASTPPSRGRTGELFF. The whole variable domain, remainder taken from reference TRBV7-9 and TRBJ2-2, is DTGVSQNPRHKITKRGQNVTFRCDPISEHNRLYWYRQTLGQGPEFLTYFQNEAQLEKSRLLSDRFSAERPKGSFSTLEIQRTEQGDSAMYLCASTPPSRGRTGELFFGEGSRLTVL.

The chain uses TRBV18 and TRBJ2-5; no clear D. This CDR3 is built from 14 residues. CDR1 is KGHSH and CDR2 is LQKENI in the germline V gene. With 1 base removed from V and 2 bases from J, the gap between germline ends came to 8 bases. The CDR3: CASSPQELQETQYF. The CDR3 DNA sequence: TGTGCCAGCTCACCACAGGAGCTACAAGAGACCCAGTACTTC.

The V call is TRBV6-5, the J call TRBJ2-7; 12 nucleotides agree with TRBD1. The V gene end was trimmed by 6 bases and the J gene end by 7 bases; junction bases not matched to a gene: 10. The CDR3 runs 15 residues. Germline loops: CDR1 MNHEY, CDR2 SVGAGI. The CDR3 reads CASSRDRGLQGEQYF. The CDR3 DNA reads as TGTGCCAGCAGCCGGGACAGGGGGCTCCAAGGGGAGCAGTACTTC.

The chain joins TRBV29-1 to TRBJ2-1, with 11 bases identical to TRBD2. V lost 5 bases to trimming and J lost 2 bases; unmatched junction nucleotides: 2. CDR3 length equals 14 residues. Germline CDR1 and CDR2: SQVTM and ANQGSEA. In nucleotides, the CDR3 is TGCAGCGTTAATAGCGGGAGGGCCTACAATGAGCAGTTCTTC. Translating it yields CSVNSGRAYNEQFF.

By share, this clone ranks as medium-sized. The chain links TRBV10-3 to TRBJ2-7; weak D call: TRBD2 (6 bases). The ends were cut back, 2 bases at V and 6 bases at J, with 23 bases in the middle. Germline lookup yields CDR1 ENHRY and CDR2 SYGVKD. The CDR3 covers 17 residues. The CDR3 region is CAISETWEAIPLSEQYF. CDR3 nucleotides: TGTGCCATCAGTGAGACCTGGGAGGCCATCCCCCTTAGCGAGCAGTACTTC.

The chain links TRBV28 to TRBJ1-2, with TRBD1 matching over 7 bases. V was pared by 6 bases and J by 0 bases, with 7 bases of the junction left unmatched. Per the germline V gene, CDR1 is MDHEN and CDR2 is SYDVKM. The CDR3 length is 15 residues. CDR3 loop: CASRPGGRTNYGYTF. CDR3 nucleotide sequence: TGTGCCAGCAGACCAGGGGGGCGCACTAACTATGGCTACACCTTC.

The V and J genes are TRBV7-9 and TRBJ1-2, with a possible D match to TRBD1 (5 bases). Germline V gives CDR1 SEHNR, CDR2 FQNEAQ (reference sequence). CDR3 size: 14 residues. Trimming cost V 2 bases and J 7 bases, with 14 bases left between them. CDR3 sequence: CASSLLYDDSGYTF. In DNA form, the CDR3 reads TGTGCCAGCAGCTTACTATATGATGACAGTGGCTACACCTTC. The full variable domain, completed using reference TRBV7-9 and TRBJ1-2, is DTGVSQNPRHKITKRGQNVTFRCDPISEHNRLYWYRQTLGQGPEFLTYFQNEAQLEKSRLLSDRFSAERPKGSFSTLEIQRTEQGDSAMYLCASSLLYDDSGYTFGSGTRLTVV.

The chain combines TRBV6-6 with TRBJ1-1; a possible D gene is TRBD1 (5 bases). V lost 2 bases, J lost 0 bases, and 10 bases lay in between. This CDR3 is built from 15 residues. Germline CDR1 MNHNY, CDR2 SVGAGI (reference sequence). This CDR3 is CASSYGAGLNTEAFF. CDR3 coding DNA: TGTGCCAGCAGTTACGGGGCAGGATTGAACACTGAAGCTTTCTTT.

This chain joins TRBV7-2 and TRBJ1-2; no reliable D call. Germline CDR1 SGHTA, CDR2 FQGNSA. The CDR3 runs to 12 residues. V was trimmed by 4 bases and J by 4 bases, leaving 7 bases between them. In DNA, the CDR3 is TGTGCCAGCAGCTCCACGGTCTATGGCTACACCTTC. It specifies CASSSTVYGYTF.

This rearrangement joins TRBV18 to TRBJ1-2, with 8 bases aligning to TRBD1. Trimming removed 5 bases from V and 4 bases from J; junction bases left unmatched: 9. The germline gives CDR1 KGHSH, CDR2 LQKENI. This CDR3 is 15 amino acids long. The CDR3 here is CASSIAETGGYGYTF. The CDR3, as DNA: TGTGCCAGCTCAATCGCTGAAACAGGGGGCTATGGCTACACCTTC.